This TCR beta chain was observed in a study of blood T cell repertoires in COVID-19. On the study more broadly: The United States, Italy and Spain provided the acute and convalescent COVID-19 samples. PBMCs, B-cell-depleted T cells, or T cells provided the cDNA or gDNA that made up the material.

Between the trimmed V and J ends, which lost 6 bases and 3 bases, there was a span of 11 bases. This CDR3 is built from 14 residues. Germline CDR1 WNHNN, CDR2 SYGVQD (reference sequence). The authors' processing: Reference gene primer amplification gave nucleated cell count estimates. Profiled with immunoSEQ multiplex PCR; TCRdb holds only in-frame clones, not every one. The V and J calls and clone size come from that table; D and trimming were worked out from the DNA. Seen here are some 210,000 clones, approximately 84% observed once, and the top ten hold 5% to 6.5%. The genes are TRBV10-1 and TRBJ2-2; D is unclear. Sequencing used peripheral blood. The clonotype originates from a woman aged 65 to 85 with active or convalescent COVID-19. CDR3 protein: CASRRQVYTGELFF. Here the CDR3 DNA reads TGCGCCAGCAGAAGACAAGTATACACCGGGGAGCTGTTTTTT.